A selection of T cell receptor beta chains follows, all from one sample in a study of T cells in Graves' hyperthyroidism and ophthalmopathy. MiXCR, applied by TCRdb to the multiplex PCR reads, yields one record per CDR3 protein. The data hold approximately 420,000 distinct CDR3 sequences, with approximately 14% observed a single time. What was sequenced was blood. Every receptor here comes from a woman aged 18-30 years with Graves' hyperthyroidism. The CDR3 runs from the conserved cysteine through the conserved F or W. Each record gives: D gene, J gene, V gene, clone size, CDR3 protein, CDR3 DNA. The D gene is left open where the match is weak. Clone size is stated in some rows and not others, as once, few, many or a class when expanded.

d_gene: TRBD1
j_gene: TRBJ1-2
v_gene: TRBV7-2
abundance: many
CDR3aa: CASSGPGTASGGYTF
CDR3nt: TGTGCCAGCAGCGGCCCCGGGACAGCGAGTGGTGGCTACACCTTC

d_gene: .
j_gene: TRBJ1-1
v_gene: TRBV7-2
abundance: many
CDR3aa: CASSKTVEAFF
CDR3nt: TGTGCCAGCAGCAAGACAGTTGAAGCTTTCTTT

d_gene: .
j_gene: TRBJ1-3
v_gene: TRBV19
abundance: .
CDR3aa: CASKPSGQQFISGNTIYF
CDR3nt: TGTGCCAGTAAGCCGTCCGGGCAGCAGTTTATCTCTGGAAACACCATATATTTT

d_gene: TRBD2
j_gene: TRBJ2-5
v_gene: TRBV7-8
abundance: many
CDR3aa: CASSLIVGGRVRETQYF
CDR3nt: TGTGCCAGCAGCTTAATCGTGGGTGGGAGGGTCAGAGAGACCCAGTACTTC

d_gene: .
j_gene: TRBJ2-5
v_gene: TRBV5-6
abundance: .
CDR3aa: CASSSILLGETQYF
CDR3nt: TGTGCCAGCAGCTCTATCCTACTCGGGGAGACCCAGTACTTC

d_gene: TRBD1
j_gene: TRBJ2-1
v_gene: TRBV7-9
abundance: many
CDR3aa: CASSLFGTGVPNEQFF
CDR3nt: TGTGCCAGCAGCTTATTCGGGACAGGGGTACCCAATGAGCAGTTCTTC

d_gene: TRBD1
j_gene: TRBJ2-3
v_gene: TRBV12-3/TRBV12-4
abundance: many
CDR3aa: CASSPRQGQGAQRSDTQYF
CDR3nt: TGTGCCAGCAGTCCAAGGCAGGGACAGGGGGCGCAGAGGTCAGATACGCAGTATTTT

d_gene: .
j_gene: TRBJ2-5
v_gene: TRBV9
abundance: .
CDR3aa: CASSVGIGAGETQYF
CDR3nt: TGTGCCAGCAGCGTAGGGATAGGGGCGGGGGAGACCCAGTACTTC

d_gene: TRBD2
j_gene: TRBJ2-1
v_gene: TRBV19
abundance: .
CDR3aa: CASSPRRGTSGNNEQFF
CDR3nt: TGTGCCAGTAGTCCGCGAAGAGGGACTAGCGGAAACAATGAGCAGTTCTTC

d_gene: .
j_gene: TRBJ1-1
v_gene: TRBV5-1
abundance: many
CDR3aa: CASSLAGRTVINTEAFF
CDR3nt: TGCGCCAGCAGCTTGGCGGGGCGTACCGTCATTAACACTGAAGCTTTCTTT

d_gene: TRBD2
j_gene: TRBJ2-3
v_gene: TRBV7-2
abundance: once
CDR3aa: CASSYRSGSSTDTQYF
CDR3nt: TGTGCCAGCAGCTACCGGAGCGGGAGTAGCACAGATACGCAGTATTTT

d_gene: .
j_gene: TRBJ2-2
v_gene: TRBV9
abundance: few
CDR3aa: CASSVYNTGELFF
CDR3nt: TGTGCCAGCAGCGTGTACAATACCGGGGAGCTGTTTTTT

d_gene: TRBD1
j_gene: TRBJ2-6
v_gene: TRBV5-1
abundance: many
CDR3aa: CASSLGTGGAGANVLTF
CDR3nt: TGCGCCAGCAGCCTTGGGACAGGGGGCGCTGGGGCCAACGTCCTGACTTTC

d_gene: .
j_gene: TRBJ1-1
v_gene: TRBV6-1
abundance: many
CDR3aa: CASSEDAGGTEAFF
CDR3nt: TGTGCCAGCAGTGAAGACGCGGGGGGCACTGAAGCTTTCTTT

d_gene: TRBD2
j_gene: TRBJ2-2
v_gene: TRBV6-1
abundance: .
CDR3aa: CASSPRRRLAGLTGELFF
CDR3nt: TGTGCCAGCAGTCCACGTAGACGACTAGCGGGATTGACCGGGGAGCTGTTTTTT

d_gene: TRBD1
j_gene: TRBJ1-2
v_gene: TRBV3-1
abundance: many
CDR3aa: CASSTAGTGGGYGYTF
CDR3nt: TGTGCCAGCAGCACCGCCGGGACAGGGGGAGGCTATGGCTACACCTTC

d_gene: .
j_gene: TRBJ2-1
v_gene: TRBV5-1
abundance: many
CDR3aa: CASSPDYSSYNEQFF
CDR3nt: TGCGCCAGCAGCCCGGACTACTCCTCCTACAATGAGCAGTTCTTC

d_gene: TRBD2
j_gene: TRBJ2-3
v_gene: TRBV7-2
abundance: .
CDR3aa: CASSLLFGTSGGSTDTQYF
CDR3nt: TGTGCCAGCAGCTTACTATTCGGGACTAGCGGGGGAAGCACAGATACGCAGTATTTT

d_gene: TRBD1
j_gene: TRBJ2-7
v_gene: TRBV30
abundance: many
CDR3aa: CAWSDGQGFDEQYF
CDR3nt: TGTGCCTGGAGTGACGGACAGGGTTTCGACGAGCAGTACTTC

d_gene: .
j_gene: TRBJ2-1
v_gene: TRBV19
abundance: many
CDR3aa: CASSIFGHSSYNEQFF
CDR3nt: TGTGCCAGTAGTATTTTCGGGCATAGCTCCTACAATGAGCAGTTCTTC

d_gene: .
j_gene: TRBJ2-3
v_gene: TRBV9
abundance: few
CDR3aa: CASSGGISSTDTQYF
CDR3nt: TGTGCCAGCAGCGGGGGGATCAGCAGCACAGATACGCAGTATTTT

d_gene: .
j_gene: TRBJ2-2
v_gene: TRBV14
abundance: .
CDR3aa: CASSLTRELFF
CDR3nt: TGTGCCAGCAGTTTGACAAGGGAGCTGTTTTTT

d_gene: .
j_gene: TRBJ2-1
v_gene: TRBV6-6
abundance: .
CDR3aa: CASSYEGGEQFF
CDR3nt: TGTGCCAGCAGTTACGAAGGGGGTGAGCAGTTCTTC

d_gene: .
j_gene: TRBJ2-3
v_gene: TRBV10-1
abundance: few
CDR3aa: CASSESGQGTDTQYF
CDR3nt: TGCGCCAGCAGTGAGTCGGGCCAGGGAACAGATACGCAGTATTTT

d_gene: TRBD2
j_gene: TRBJ2-1
v_gene: TRBV29-1
abundance: many
CDR3aa: CSAEGGTSGFSRNEQFF
CDR3nt: TGCAGCGCCGAGGGTGGGACTAGCGGATTTAGTAGAAATGAGCAGTTCTTC

d_gene: TRBD1
j_gene: TRBJ1-5
v_gene: TRBV28
abundance: .
CDR3aa: CATGGINQPQHF
CDR3nt: TGTGCCACAGGGGGCATAAATCAGCCCCAGCATTTT

d_gene: .
j_gene: TRBJ2-7
v_gene: TRBV6-1
abundance: many
CDR3aa: CASSTAYEQYF
CDR3nt: TGTGCCAGCAGTACCGCCTACGAGCAGTACTTC

d_gene: .
j_gene: TRBJ2-5
v_gene: TRBV4-2
abundance: .
CDR3aa: CASSQDGAETQYF
CDR3nt: TGTGCCAGCAGCCAAGATGGGGCAGAGACCCAGTACTTC

d_gene: .
j_gene: TRBJ2-7
v_gene: TRBV7-3
abundance: .
CDR3aa: CASSRSGQGAEQYF
CDR3nt: .

d_gene: .
j_gene: TRBJ2-1
v_gene: TRBV7-2
abundance: many
CDR3aa: CASILSGYNEQFF
CDR3nt: TGTGCCAGCATCCTCTCGGGTTACAATGAGCAGTTCTTC

d_gene: TRBD1
j_gene: TRBJ2-4
v_gene: TRBV6-1
abundance: many
CDR3aa: CASSADRAINIQYF
CDR3nt: TGTGCCAGCAGTGCGGACAGGGCAATCAACATTCAGTACTTC

d_gene: TRBD1
j_gene: TRBJ1-3
v_gene: TRBV30
abundance: few
CDR3aa: CASQGQGGNTIYF
CDR3nt: TGTGCCTCGCAAGGCCAGGGGGGGAACACCATATATTTT

d_gene: TRBD1
j_gene: TRBJ1-1
v_gene: TRBV5-1
abundance: many
CDR3aa: CASSTTGGNTEAFF
CDR3nt: TGCGCCAGCAGCACGACAGGGGGCAACACTGAAGCTTTCTTT

d_gene: TRBD2
j_gene: TRBJ2-7
v_gene: TRBV3-1
abundance: many
CDR3aa: CASSQPRGTSGHEQYF
CDR3nt: TGTGCCAGCAGCCAACCTCGCGGGACTAGCGGTCACGAGCAGTACTTC

d_gene: TRBD2
j_gene: TRBJ2-5
v_gene: TRBV5-6
abundance: many
CDR3aa: CASSNMAGDETQYF
CDR3nt: TGTGCCAGCAGCAATATGGCGGGAGACGAGACCCAGTACTTC

d_gene: .
j_gene: TRBJ1-5
v_gene: TRBV6-5
abundance: .
CDR3aa: CANSYSGPNQPQHF
CDR3nt: TGTGCCAACAGTTACTCGGGACCTAATCAGCCCCAGCATTTT

d_gene: TRBD2
j_gene: TRBJ2-3
v_gene: TRBV27
abundance: many
CDR3aa: CASSPLLAASTDTQYF
CDR3nt: TGTGCCAGCAGCCCGCTCCTAGCGGCTAGCACAGATACGCAGTATTTT

d_gene: .
j_gene: TRBJ1-6
v_gene: TRBV19
abundance: few
CDR3aa: CASSIEGWQGNSPLHF
CDR3nt: TGTGCCAGTAGTATAGAAGGTTGGCAGGGCAATTCACCCCTCCACTTT

d_gene: .
j_gene: TRBJ1-1
v_gene: TRBV10-3
abundance: few
CDR3aa: CAISESRVRVEAFF
CDR3nt: TGTGCCATCAGTGAGTCCAGGGTGAGGGTTGAAGCTTTCTTT

d_gene: TRBD1
j_gene: TRBJ2-7
v_gene: TRBV5-1
abundance: .
CDR3aa: CASSFRDRDDEQYF
CDR3nt: TGCGCCAGCAGCTTCCGGGACAGGGACGACGAGCAGTACTTC

d_gene: TRBD1
j_gene: TRBJ1-5
v_gene: TRBV6-1
abundance: few
CDR3aa: CASSGDRENQPQHF
CDR3nt: TGTGCCAGCAGTGGAGACAGGGAAAATCAGCCCCAGCATTTT

d_gene: .
j_gene: TRBJ2-2
v_gene: TRBV27
abundance: .
CDR3aa: CASKTRQSRNTGELFF
CDR3nt: TGTGCCAGCAAGACCCGACAGTCCAGAAACACCGGGGAGCTGTTTTTT

d_gene: .
j_gene: TRBJ1-1
v_gene: TRBV6-1
abundance: many
CDR3aa: CASSGATGSNTEAFF
CDR3nt: TGTGCCAGCAGTGGGGCAACAGGGTCTAACACTGAAGCTTTCTTT

d_gene: TRBD2
j_gene: TRBJ2-3
v_gene: TRBV5-1
abundance: many
CDR3aa: CASRSGTSGGNTDTQYF
CDR3nt: TGCGCCAGCCGATCCGGGACTAGCGGGGGGAACACAGATACGCAGTATTTT

d_gene: TRBD2
j_gene: TRBJ2-1
v_gene: TRBV15
abundance: few
CDR3aa: CATSRMTAQRESSEQFF
CDR3nt: TGTGCCACCAGCAGAATGACGGCCCAGCGGGAGTCGTCTGAGCAGTTCTTC

d_gene: .
j_gene: TRBJ2-3
v_gene: TRBV7-2
abundance: many
CDR3aa: CASSLDQPTGTDTQYF
CDR3nt: TGTGCCAGCAGCTTAGATCAGCCCACCGGCACAGATACGCAGTATTTT

d_gene: .
j_gene: TRBJ2-3
v_gene: TRBV6-1
abundance: many
CDR3aa: CASSLRVPSTDTQYF
CDR3nt: TGTGCCAGCAGTCTTCGGGTCCCAAGCACAGATACGCAGTATTTT

d_gene: TRBD2
j_gene: TRBJ2-3
v_gene: TRBV20-1
abundance: many
CDR3aa: CSARDIVLAGGRTQYF
CDR3nt: TGCAGTGCTAGAGATATAGTACTAGCGGGAGGGAGAACGCAGTATTTT

d_gene: TRBD2
j_gene: TRBJ2-1
v_gene: TRBV7-3
abundance: few
CDR3aa: CASSLFAAGTIDNEQFF
CDR3nt: TGTGCCAGCAGCTTATTCGCGGCTGGGACTATCGATAATGAGCAGTTCTTC

d_gene: TRBD1
j_gene: TRBJ2-1
v_gene: TRBV7-9
abundance: many
CDR3aa: CASSLAGQGDNEQFF
CDR3nt: TGTGCCAGCAGCCTCGCAGGACAGGGAGACAATGAGCAGTTCTTC

d_gene: .
j_gene: TRBJ2-1
v_gene: TRBV13
abundance: many
CDR3aa: CASRRLEGTDYNEQFF
CDR3nt: TGTGCCAGCAGGCGGCTTGAGGGCACGGACTACAATGAGCAGTTCTTC

d_gene: .
j_gene: TRBJ1-1
v_gene: TRBV19
abundance: many
CDR3aa: CASSRPAAMNTEAFF
CDR3nt: TGTGCCAGTAGTCGCCCCGCAGCTATGAACACTGAAGCTTTCTTT

d_gene: .
j_gene: TRBJ1-2
v_gene: TRBV2
abundance: many
CDR3aa: CASRIQGFYGYTF
CDR3nt: TGTGCCAGCAGAATCCAGGGGTTCTATGGCTACACCTTC

d_gene: .
j_gene: TRBJ1-1
v_gene: TRBV20-1
abundance: many
CDR3aa: CSAQGQTLNTEAFF
CDR3nt: TGCAGTGCCCAAGGACAAACCTTGAACACTGAAGCTTTCTTT

d_gene: .
j_gene: TRBJ1-5
v_gene: TRBV12-3/TRBV12-4
abundance: many
CDR3aa: CASSWSAGQPQHF
CDR3nt: TGTGCCAGCAGTTGGAGCGCGGGACAGCCCCAGCATTTT

d_gene: TRBD1
j_gene: TRBJ2-7
v_gene: TRBV6-8
abundance: few
CDR3aa: CASQTGNQYEQYF
CDR3nt: TGTGCCAGCCAGACAGGGAATCAGTACGAGCAGTACTTC

d_gene: .
j_gene: TRBJ1-4
v_gene: TRBV28
abundance: .
CDR3aa: CASSRGARDYEKLFF
CDR3nt: TGTGCCAGCAGCCGGGGGGCCAGGGACTATGAAAAACTGTTTTTT

d_gene: .
j_gene: TRBJ1-1
v_gene: TRBV5-1
abundance: .
CDR3aa: CASSPWGQAEAFF
CDR3nt: TGCGCCAGCAGCCCCTGGGGGCAGGCTGAAGCTTTCTTT

d_gene: .
j_gene: TRBJ2-1
v_gene: TRBV7-3
abundance: few
CDR3aa: CASSLEPPGNNEQFF
CDR3nt: TGTGCCAGCAGCTTGGAGCCCCCAGGGAACAATGAGCAGTTCTTC